A selection of T cell receptor beta chains follows, all from one sample in a study of cytomegalovirus exposure and HLA in healthy donors. Measured with immunoSEQ multiplex PCR; TCRdb has only the in-frame clones, and not every one. This sample has about 110,000 clones, with roughly 12% found just once. The sample comprised PBMCs. These receptor sequences come from a man aged 40-49 years in good health and CMV-seropositive. Both conserved end residues are part of each CDR3. Each record gives: V gene, CDR3 protein.

V: TRBV29-1
CDR3: CSVTGQGGHEQYF

V: TRBV2
CDR3: CASTRSMTGGPREQYF

V: TRBV12-5
CDR3: CASGLPGTGANEKLFF

V: TRBV10-1
CDR3: CASSEFQGQETQYF

V: TRBV7-3
CDR3: CASSPRPTGYTGELFF

V: TRBV6-4
CDR3: CASSPGGVTDTQYF

V: TRBV6-5
CDR3: CASRRSGTSYEQYF

V: TRBV27
CDR3: CASSPSGQGNYGYTF

V: TRBV6-5
CDR3: CASSHGGNYGYTF

V: TRBV7-2
CDR3: CASSSPGQREETQYF

V: TRBV2
CDR3: CASRGDTGSETQYF

V: TRBV29-1
CDR3: CSPSRVTF

V: TRBV7-9
CDR3: CASSLKTSGHYEQYF

V: TRBV11-2
CDR3: CASSFTGQGGTEAFF

V: TRBV7-9
CDR3: CASSLGLGQGVGNTIYF

V: TRBV4-1
CDR3: CASSQVGDEQFF

V: TRBV10-3
CDR3: CAISGTIFETQYF

V: TRBV30
CDR3: CAWRDQTGGTGELFF

V: TRBV7-2
CDR3: CASSFLAGTGELFF

V: TRBV4-3
CDR3: CASSQARGYEQYF

V: TRBV19
CDR3: CASITRTGDNTGELFF

V: TRBV15
CDR3: CATRDGGPGLAGSNEQFF

V: TRBV28
CDR3: CASSSPIREAQNIQYF

V: TRBV5-1
CDR3: CASATPGGFGYTF

V: TRBV5-6
CDR3: CASQAGRGSSYEQYF

V: TRBV4-1
CDR3: CASSQDAGTSGRRAYF

V: TRBV9
CDR3: CASSVVGQGLNEQFF

V: TRBV28
CDR3: CASKQGGNQPQHF

V: TRBV15
CDR3: CATSRDRGPYEQYF

V: TRBV19
CDR3: CASSHTGTGAYEQYF

V: TRBV10-2
CDR3: CASSESAGGPTQNEQFF

V: TRBV14
CDR3: CASSPVEFLNTEAFF

V: TRBV7-2
CDR3: CASSGQAGGYNEQFF

V: TRBV28
CDR3: CASSPTGLAAFMDAQYF

V: TRBV28
CDR3: CASRPLTSGSADTQYF

V: TRBV15
CDR3: CATSRSGGLREKLFF

V: TRBV28
CDR3: CATQAPPEAFF

V: TRBV7-9
CDR3: CASSYGDRGGRPYNEQFF

V: TRBV15
CDR3: CATSLGKYQPQHF

V: TRBV19
CDR3: CASSMPGGGLFF

V: TRBV2
CDR3: CASSDIGAGAEDEQFF

V: TRBV5-6
CDR3: CASSPVGAYQETQYF